The 25 T cell receptor beta chains in this list originate from one sample, sequenced in a study of blood T cell repertoires in COVID-19. Measured with immunoSEQ multiplex PCR; TCRdb has only the in-frame clones, and not every one. The sample contains some 70,000 clones, about 90% of which appear only once. The specimen sequenced was peripheral blood. These receptors were collected from a human donor in a cohort sampled during active COVID-19.

The CDR3 DNA reads TGTGCCAGCAGTTGGGCATGGACGCAGTATTTT. It specifies CASSWAWTQYF. This rearrangement joins TRBV27 to TRBJ2-3; no definite D call. V was clipped by 4 bases and J by 9 bases, with 8 bases between them. CDR3 length: 11 residues. Germline V gene lookup returns CDR1 MNHEY and CDR2 SMNVEV (reference sequence).

The chain has TRBV7-6 and TRBJ1-6; 8 nucleotides match TRBD1. In germline, CDR1 is SGHVS, CDR2 FNYEAQ. This CDR3 has 16 residues. With 0 bases clipped from V and 6 bases from J, the junction kept 4 bases outside the gene matches. This CDR3 reads CASSLAQGAGNSPLHF. The DNA of the CDR3 is TGTGCCAGCAGCTTAGCGCAGGGGGCGGGTAATTCACCCCTCCACTTT.

The chain joins TRBV27 to TRBJ1-4; 7 positions agree with TRBD1. This CDR3 region has 15 residues. V lost 0 bases and J lost 4; bases outside the gene matches: 2. Germline values: CDR1 MNHEY, CDR2 SMNVEV (reference sequence). The DNA of the CDR3 is TGTGCCAGCAGTTTATCGTGGGACAGTAATGAAAAACTGTTTTTT. Its translation: CASSLSWDSNEKLFF.

The V call is TRBV5-6, the J call TRBJ1-4, with 8 bases matching TRBD1. Germline V CDR1 and CDR2: SGHDT, YYEEEE. CDR3 length: 17 residues. The ends lost 0 bases at V and 2 bases at J; junction bases unmatched: 6. The CDR3 reads CASSLVQGEATNEKLFF. As DNA, the CDR3 is TGTGCCAGCAGCTTGGTACAGGGGGAAGCGACTAATGAAAAACTGTTTTTT.

This rearrangement joins TRBV3-1 (or the pseudogene TRBV3-2) to TRBJ2-3; the match to TRBD1 covers 7 bases. Germline assignment: CDR1 LGHDT and CDR2 YNNKEL (reference sequence). With V trimmed by 1 base and J by 4 bases, 5 bases remained unmatched. This CDR3 region has 15 residues. The CDR3 region has the DNA TGTGCCAGCAGCCAAGCTACAGGGGAACCAGATACGCAGTATTTT. It yields the protein CASSQATGEPDTQYF.

The chain is built from TRBV7-2 and TRBJ2-3; 7 positions match TRBD2. The V gene end was trimmed by 1 base and the J gene end by 4 bases; junction bases not matched to a gene: 11. CDR1 and CDR2 from the germline V gene are SGHTA and FQGNSA. The CDR3 is 17 amino acids. CDR3 DNA: TGTGCCAGCAGCTTAGTATCTGGGTTGGGGGGGTCAGATACGCAGTATTTT. Its translation: CASSLVSGLGGSDTQYF.

In its sample, this clone was seen once. The rearrangement uses TRBV5-1 and TRBJ2-7; 11 nucleotides match TRBD2. The V gene end was trimmed by 2 bases and the J gene end by 4 bases; junction bases not matched to a gene: 2. Germline V gives CDR1 SGHRS, CDR2 YFSETQ. The CDR3 spans 14 residues. Here the CDR3 reads CASSFTSGSYEQYF. The CDR3 DNA is TGCGCCAGCAGCTTTACTAGCGGGAGTTACGAGCAGTACTTC.

J is TRBJ1-1 and V is TRBV29-1; the D gene is possibly TRBD1 (5 bases). Germline lookup yields CDR1 SQVTM and CDR2 ANQGSEA. Trimming stripped 4 bases from V and 5 bases from J, with 11 bases between. The CDR3 has 12 residues. CDR3 loop: CSVGGAATEAFF. The CDR3 coding sequence is TGCAGCGTTGGTGGGGCGGCGACTGAAGCTTTCTTT.

The CDR3 sequence is CASSHGETQYF. DNA for the CDR3: TGTGCCAGCAGCCACGGGGAGACCCAGTACTTC. The chain employs TRBV3-1 (or the pseudogene TRBV3-2) and TRBJ2-5; no clear D gene. The V end was cut by 3 bases, the J end by 5 bases, with 4 bases between. This CDR3 spans 11 amino acids. The germline gives CDR1 LGHDT, CDR2 YNNKEL (reference sequence).

The rearrangement links TRBV11-3 to TRBJ2-1; 8 bases align to TRBD2. The CDR3 contains 15 residues. Germline-derived CDR1 and CDR2 are SGHNT and YENEEA. Trimming took 3 bases from V and 7 from J; bases not matched to a gene: 8. This CDR3 is CASSFSGNNGNEQFF. CDR3 coding DNA: TGTGCCAGCAGCTTTAGCGGGAACAATGGGAATGAGCAGTTCTTC.

The chain carries TRBV5-1 and TRBJ1-1, with a weak D call TRBD1 (5 bases). CDR3 length equals 15 residues. Trimming left V 1 base short and J 0 bases short, with 10 bases between. Germline lookup yields CDR1 SGHRS and CDR2 YFSETQ. This chain's CDR3 is CASSLMTVMNTEAFF. DNA of the CDR3: TGCGCCAGCAGCTTGATGACAGTCATGAACACTGAAGCTTTCTTT. Drawing the rest from reference TRBV5-1 and TRBJ1-1, the complete variable domain is KAGVTQTPRYLIKTRGQQVTLSCSPISGHRSVSWYQQTPGQGLQFLFEYFSETQRNKGNFPGRFSGRQFSNSRSEMNVSTLELGDSALYLCASSLMTVMNTEAFFGQGTRLTVV.

This rearrangement joins TRBV5-1 to TRBJ2-1; 7 bases are a match to TRBD2. This CDR3 region has 15 residues. The V and J ends lost 2 bases and 9 bases, in that order; junction bases with no gene match: 11. The germline V gene has CDR1 SGHRS and CDR2 YFSETQ. This chain's CDR3 is CASSFDGGSDSEQFF. CDR3 DNA: TGCGCCAGCAGCTTCGACGGCGGGAGTGATAGTGAGCAGTTCTTC.

The count of this clone is one. V usage is TRBV7-9 and J usage is TRBJ2-3, with D possibly being TRBD2 (5 bases). CDR1 is SEHNR and CDR2 is FQNEAQ in the germline V gene (reference sequence). This CDR3 is 14 amino acids long. Trimming removed 1 base from V and 2 bases from J, with 7 bases in between. The CDR3 protein is CASSLVATTDTQYF. CDR3 sequence (DNA): TGTGCCAGCAGCTTAGTAGCGACCACAGATACGCAGTATTTT.

The V call is TRBV9, the J call TRBJ2-1, with TRBD2 matching 7 bases. V trimming: 0 bases; J trimming: 8 bases; junction bases outside the gene matches: 17. Germline V gene lookup returns CDR1 SGDLS and CDR2 YYNGEE. The CDR3 consists of 18 residues. CDR3 region: CASSVGGGRTSTIYEQFF. The CDR3 coding sequence is TGTGCCAGCAGCGTAGGGGGAGGGAGGACTAGTACGATCTATGAGCAGTTCTTC. The variable domain in full, with the rest retrieved from reference TRBV9 and TRBJ2-1, is DSGVTQTPKHLITATGQRVTLRCSPRSGDLSVYWYQQSLDQGLQFLIQYYNGEERAKGNILERFSAQQFPDLHSELNLSSLELGDSALYFCASSVGGGRTSTIYEQFFGPGTRLTVL.

This chain uses TRBV5-1 with TRBJ2-1; 12 positions match TRBD2. Germline V gene sequence: CDR1 SGHRS, CDR2 YFSETQ. Unmatched junction bases numbered 3, after V lost 5 bases and J lost 3 bases. This CDR3 is built from 15 residues. CDR3 coding DNA: TGCGCCAGCAGGACTAGCGGGGGTAACTACAATGAGCAGTTCTTC. Amino acids: CASRTSGGNYNEQFF.

The J gene is TRBJ2-3, the V gene TRBV27; D is undetermined. Germline CDR1 MNHEY, CDR2 SMNVEV (reference sequence). CDR3 length: 14 amino acids. V dropped 3 bases and J dropped 4 bases, with 11 bases sitting between them. The CDR3 protein is CASSFLDRADTQYF. In DNA, the CDR3 is TGTGCCAGCAGTTTCCTCGACCGGGCAGATACGCAGTATTTT.

The chain employs TRBV28 and TRBJ1-6, with 8 positions matching TRBD1. This CDR3 region has 15 residues. V was pared by 5 bases and J by 8 bases, with 8 bases of the junction left unmatched. Germline V lookup: CDR1 MDHEN, CDR2 SYDVKM. The CDR3 sequence is CASSQTGELYSPLHF. The DNA of the CDR3 is TGTGCCAGCAGTCAGACAGGGGAATTGTATTCACCCCTCCACTTT.

This clone was counted once. The chain is built from TRBV25-1 and TRBJ2-3; 7 nucleotides agree with TRBD1. Germline-derived CDR1 and CDR2 are MGHDK and SYGVNS. There are 12 residues in the CDR3. Trimming cost V 8 bases and J 5 bases; bases outside gene matches: 4. CDR3 nucleotide sequence: TGTGCCAGCGTAGACAGGGAAGATACGCAGTATTTT. This codes for CASVDREDTQYF.

The chain recombines TRBV10-1 with TRBJ1-1, with a possible D match to TRBD1 (5 bases). The V end was cut by 0 bases, the J end by 1 base, with 9 bases between. Germline lookup yields CDR1 WNHNN and CDR2 SYGVQD (reference sequence). The CDR3 is 15 residues long. For the CDR3, the DNA is TGCGCCAGCAGTGAGTCGCGGCAGGGGAACACTGAAGCTTTCTTT. Protein product: CASSESRQGNTEAFF.

This clone came up once. The rearrangement uses TRBV6-2 or TRBV6-3 and TRBJ2-5; 7 positions agree with TRBD1. Germline trimming cut 2 bases from V and 1 base from J; bases unmatched to any gene: 7. The CDR3 covers 16 residues. Germline V lookup: CDR1 MNHEY, CDR2 SVGEGT. Here the CDR3 DNA reads TGTGCCAGCAGTTACAGGGGGCAGGGTAGCCAAGAGACCCAGTACTTC. Translating gives CASSYRGQGSQETQYF.

The DNA of the CDR3 is TGTGCCAGCAGCTTTTCGCGGGAGGGCGAGCAGTACTTC. The encoded protein is CASSFSREGEQYF. The chain combines TRBV7-2 with TRBJ2-7, with TRBD2 identical over 9 bases. The germline V gene has CDR1 SGHTA and CDR2 FQGNSA. This CDR3 has 13 residues. The V and J ends lost 3 bases and 6 bases, in that order; junction bases with no gene match: 3.

The chain employs TRBV14 and TRBJ1-2; D possibly corresponds to TRBD1 (6 bases). Per germline, CDR1 SGHDN and CDR2 FVKESK. Trimming removed 1 base from V and 10 bases from J, with 16 bases in between. This CDR3 has 14 residues. CDR3 protein: CASSQGDTGGYYTF. CDR3 nucleotides: TGTGCCAGCAGCCAAGGGGACACGGGTGGATACTACACCTTC.

The rearrangement joins TRBV7-2 to TRBJ2-6; D remains unclear. Trimming left V 1 base short and J 4 bases short, with 14 bases between. CDR3 size: 17 residues. Germline CDR1 SGHTA, CDR2 FQGNSA. The CDR3 bases are TGTGCCAGCAGCTTAGAGTGGGTGGGCTCCGGGGCCAACGTCCTGACTTTC. This translates into CASSLEWVGSGANVLTF.

The rearrangement uses TRBV19 and TRBJ1-1; 7 nucleotides line up with TRBD1. The CDR3 runs 17 residues. The germline gives CDR1 LNHDA, CDR2 SQIVND (reference sequence). Germline trimming cut 1 base from V and 0 bases from J; bases unmatched to any gene: 8. CDR3 DNA sequence: TGTGCCAGTAGTATAGGAGTAAGGACAGGCATGAACACTGAAGCTTTCTTT. This gives the protein CASSIGVRTGMNTEAFF.

The genes are TRBV6-1 and TRBJ1-6; the D is unclear. Per the germline V gene, CDR1 is MNHNS and CDR2 is SASEGT. The CDR3 extends over 14 amino acids. The ends were cut back, 0 bases at V and 7 bases at J, with 7 bases in the middle. CDR3 nucleotide sequence: TGTGCCAGCAGTGAAGCCCCTCCGAATTCACCCCTCCACTTT. It translates to CASSEAPPNSPLHF.